This T cell receptor (beta chain) was recovered during a study of blood T cell repertoires in COVID-19. The overall study: Samples taken during acute and convalescent COVID-19 were collected in the United States, Italy and Spain.

The germline V and J ends were trimmed by 1 base and 3 bases, with 2 bases remaining between them. The germline V gene has CDR1 SGDLS and CDR2 YYNGEE. CDR3 length: 12 amino acids. Authors' processing steps: For nucleated cells, counts were estimated from reference gene primer amplification. This table comes from immunoSEQ multiplex PCR, and its TCRdb copy is limited to in-frame clones, with some not included. The DNA was the basis for D and trimming; V, J and clone size are from that table. The data hold 25,000 to 35,000 clones, with around nine tenths observed a single time. The chain has TRBV9 and TRBJ2-1; D is undetermined. Sequencing used peripheral blood. This TCR came from a human donor in a cohort sampled during active COVID-19. The CDR3 here is CASSVYYNEQFF. The CDR3 DNA reads as TGTGCCAGCAGCGTATACTACAATGAGCAGTTCTTC.